This T cell receptor (beta chain) stems from a study of blood T cell repertoires in COVID-19. CDR1 is SGHVS, CDR2 FNYEAQ, per germline. The CDR3 consists of 17 residues. With 5 bases clipped from V and 6 bases from J, the junction kept 12 bases outside the gene matches. Sequencing was performed with immunoSEQ multiplex PCR; in TCRdb, only in-frame clones are kept and a portion is missing. The sample contains fewer than 200,000 clones, about four fifths of which appear only once. The specimen was peripheral blood. This sequence originates from an older man with active or convalescent COVID-19. The chain couples TRBV7-6 to TRBJ2-1; 11 nucleotides agree with TRBD2. CDR3 in DNA: TGTGCCAGCAGCCAACAACCCACTAGCGGGAGCGGCAATGAGCAGTTCTTC. It encodes CASSQQPTSGSGNEQFF.